Below are 10 T cell receptor beta chains sequenced from a single sample in a study of naive and memory T cell subsets. Two oligonucleotides, mixed equimolar, formed the beta constant-region primer covering TRBC1 and TRBC2. TCRdb processed the UMI-ligation and nested PCR reads anew with MiXCR; each CDR3 protein has one entry. In the table there are 81,000 or so distinct CDR3 sequences, roughly 7% of which are singletons. The sequencing input was central memory CD4+ T cells from blood. Receptors were obtained from a human donor in good health.

This chain uses TRBV18 with TRBJ2-1; 11 bases match TRBD2. Germline V gene data show CDR1 as KGHSH and CDR2 as LQKENI. CDR3 length equals 17 residues. Trimming took 5 bases from V and 7 from J; bases not matched to a gene: 13. Here the CDR3 DNA reads TGTGCCAGCTCATCCCGGTCTAGCGGGAGGAGCCTGAATGAGCAGTTCTTC. Amino acid sequence: CASSSRSSGRSLNEQFF.

The chain joins TRBV7-9 to TRBJ2-5; 7 bases line up with TRBD1. This CDR3 region has 14 residues. Germline V gene lookup returns CDR1 SEHNR and CDR2 FQNEAQ (reference sequence). The V segment lost 2 bases and the J segment 3 bases; nucleotides outside the gene matches: 3. CDR3 coding DNA: TGTGCCAGCAGCTTATTCGGGACAGAAGAGACCCAGTACTTC. It is translated as CASSLFGTEETQYF.

The sample holds a few counts of this clonotype. The J gene is TRBJ2-1, the V gene TRBV28; D not resolved. V dropped 4 bases and J dropped 9 bases, with 16 bases sitting between them. This CDR3 contains 14 residues. The V gene's germline CDR1 is MDHEN and CDR2 SYDVKM. CDR3: CASSSPGERGEQFF. The DNA of the CDR3 is TGTGCCAGCAGTTCCCCTGGGGAAAGAGGTGAGCAGTTCTTC.

This clonotype was seen at least ten times. V gene TRBV7-9 combines with J gene TRBJ2-1, with 14 bases identical to TRBD2. Losses at the gene ends were 1 base for V and 7 bases for J; bases not matched to a gene: 0. Germline assignment: CDR1 SEHNR and CDR2 FQNEAQ (reference sequence). The CDR3 runs to 15 residues. DNA for the CDR3: TGTGCCAGCAGCTTAGGGACTAGCGGGAGGAATGAGCAGTTCTTC. Its protein product is CASSLGTSGRNEQFF.

The chain recombines TRBV20-1 with TRBJ2-7; D ambiguous. The V end lost 5 bases, the J end lost 3 bases, and 17 bases lay between the germline ends. The CDR3 contains 14 residues. Germline loops: CDR1 DFQATT, CDR2 SNEGSKA (reference sequence). In DNA, the CDR3 is TGCAGTGCTGTGACTTCTGCAGGAAGCTACGAGCAGTACTTC. It translates to CSAVTSAGSYEQYF.

This clonotype was seen more than once but under ten times. This chain connects TRBV20-1 to TRBJ1-1; 8 positions agree with TRBD1. V trimming: 6 bases; J trimming: 0 bases; junction bases outside the gene matches: 3. The CDR3 spans 13 residues. Germline assignment: CDR1 DFQATT and CDR2 SNEGSKA (reference sequence). CDR3 protein: CSAHRGMNTEAFF. The CDR3 nucleotides are TGCAGTGCGCACAGGGGGATGAACACTGAAGCTTTCTTT.

In its sample, this clonotype was seen a few times. The chain employs TRBV19 and TRBJ1-2; TRBD1 matches 7 bases. This CDR3 comprises 15 residues. The V and J ends lost 8 bases and 4 bases, in that order; junction bases with no gene match: 13. From germline, CDR1 is LNHDA and CDR2 SQIVND (reference sequence). Here the CDR3 reads CASATGTAAAYGYTF. CDR3 DNA sequence: TGTGCCAGTGCTACCGGGACAGCAGCCGCCTATGGCTACACCTTC.

This clonotype was seen ten or more times. The CDR3 loop reads CASSLAGRVNGYTF. The CDR3 DNA reads as TGTGCCAGCAGCTTAGCTGGGAGGGTTAATGGCTACACCTTC. The V gene is TRBV7-9, the J gene TRBJ1-2; no clear D. Looked up from germline, CDR1 is SEHNR and CDR2 is FQNEAQ (reference sequence). The CDR3 length is 14 residues. Trimming left V 0 bases short and J 6 bases short, with 11 bases between.

This clonotype has only a few counts. Mismatch with germline at one junction end may stem from a read error. The chain carries TRBV11-2 and TRBJ1-2; TRBD1 aligns across 7 bases. Germline lookup yields CDR1 SGHAT and CDR2 FQNNGV. The CDR3 extends over 14 amino acids. The CDR3, as DNA: TGTGCCAGCAGCATAGACAGGGACTCTCGTGGCTACACCTTC. Protein product: CASSIDRDSRGYTF.

This clonotype was observed at least ten times. This chain connects TRBV20-1 to TRBJ2-1; D not resolved. Germline values: CDR1 DFQATT, CDR2 SNEGSKA (reference sequence). The CDR3 spans 12 residues. The V end was cut by 6 bases, the J end by 4 bases, with 10 bases between. CDR3 nucleotides: TGCAGTGCCCTTACCCCGTACAATGAGCAGTTCTTC. Translating it yields CSALTPYNEQFF.